This TCR beta chain was captured in a study of PD-1 blockade in classical Hodgkin lymphoma. Every patient was affected by relapse after autologous stem cell transplantation, while exposure to brentuximab vedotin was not uniform. This clone was seen a single time. CDR1 is LGHNT and CDR2 is FRNRAP in the germline V gene. The CDR3 consists of 20 residues. Trimming removed 7 bases from V and 0 bases from J, with 28 bases in between. Here immunoSEQ multiplex PCR was the method, and the copy in TCRdb shows in-frame clones only, minus some. The sample has almost 100,000 clones; just under 95% are singletons.

The TCR comes from a human donor with classical Hodgkin lymphoma. The genes are TRBV12-5 and TRBJ2-1; possibly TRBD2 for D (5 bases). The source was peripheral blood mononuclear cells (PBMCs), collected at baseline. In DNA form, the CDR3 reads TGTGCTAGTGTCATAAGATCCCTACTCGGCGGGCCCCGCTCCTACAATGAGCAGTTCTTC. Residues: CASVIRSLLGGPRSYNEQFF.